This entry features one T cell receptor (beta chain) sequence. Its antigen is undetermined. These data originate in a study of CXCR3-negative and CXCR3-positive naive CD8 T cells. Notes on the study in general: CXCR3-positive naive cells carried more hydrophobic TRB CDR3s than CXCR3-negative naive cells did.

TRB cDNA libraries were made by UMI-labeled 5' RACE. TCRdb re-analyzed the 5' RACE reads; it lists each CDR3 protein once, without DNA. The sample totals about 98,000 distinct CDR3 sequences. Triplicate roughly 320,000-cell sorts were made of each CD8+ T cell subset. This CDR3 contains 15 residues. Looked up from germline, CDR1 is MDHEN and CDR2 is SYDVKM. The V and J genes are TRBV28 and TRBJ2-7; TCRdb's D call, TRBD1, is unchecked because there is no DNA. This sequence was found in a human donor in good health. Some clones in this sample may be carry-over from other donors' samples. The sequenced sample consisted of naive CXCR3+ CD8+ T cells from blood. This sample's subset: CD45RO-CCR7+CD27+CD95- naive CD8+ T cells expressing CXCR3 (TNR3+). Here the CDR3 reads CASRGGTGGAYEQYF.